Listed below are T cell receptor beta chains from one sample, sequenced in a study of cytomegalovirus exposure and HLA in healthy donors. The data were produced by immunoSEQ multiplex PCR, yet TCRdb's version contains in-frame clones alone and is incomplete. Of about 120,000 clones detected, roughly 80% appear once; the ten largest clones hold less than 3%. The sample consisted of PBMCs. The receptors shown here come from a woman aged 35 to 49 in good health and CMV-seropositive. Both conserved end residues are part of each CDR3. The order of the fields is clone size, J gene, V gene, D gene, CDR3 protein, CDR3 DNA. A D gene is named only where the DNA matches it firmly. Some rows have no size entry. The others give once, few or many, or a class for an expanded clone.

size: -
J: TRBJ1-1
V: TRBV9
D: -
CDR3: CASSLSSDTEAFF
DNA: TGTGCCAGCAGCCTATCTTCGGACACTGAAGCTTTCTTT

size: -
J: TRBJ2-1
V: TRBV9
D: TRBD2
CDR3: CASSGSSRKGLAGDLNEQFF
DNA: TGTGCCAGCAGCGGTAGTAGTAGGAAAGGGCTAGCGGGAGATCTCAATGAGCAGTTCTTC

size: -
J: TRBJ1-3
V: TRBV30
D: -
CDR3: CAWSVQGGLGGNTIYF
DNA: TGTGCCTGGAGTGTACAAGGGGGACTAGGGGGAAACACCATATATTTT

size: -
J: TRBJ1-1
V: TRBV15
D: -
CDR3: CATSRGWGDDTEAFF
DNA: TGTGCCACCAGCAGAGGGTGGGGGGATGATACTGAAGCTTTCTTT

size: -
J: TRBJ1-6
V: TRBV2
D: -
CDR3: CASSENRPGVGLPLHF
DNA: TGTGCCAGCAGTGAAAATAGGCCAGGGGTAGGATTACCCCTCCACTTT

size: -
J: TRBJ2-2
V: TRBV5-1
D: -
CDR3: CASSLSTARYTGELFF
DNA: TGCGCCAGCAGCTTGTCGACTGCCCGCTACACCGGGGAGCTGTTTTTT

size: -
J: TRBJ2-3
V: TRBV2
D: TRBD2
CDR3: CASSILAGAPGTQYF
DNA: TGTGCCAGCAGTATTCTAGCGGGAGCGCCAGGTACGCAGTATTTT

size: -
J: TRBJ2-5
V: TRBV11-2
D: TRBD1
CDR3: CASSRQGEETQYF
DNA: TGTGCCAGCAGCAGACAGGGGGAAGAGACCCAGTACTTC

size: -
J: TRBJ2-5
V: TRBV2
D: TRBD1
CDR3: CASRLGGVQETQYF
DNA: TGTGCCAGCAGGCTAGGGGGCGTCCAAGAGACCCAGTACTTC

size: -
J: TRBJ1-5
V: TRBV5-8
D: TRBD1
CDR3: CASRAPGQGLQHF
DNA: TGTGCCAGCAGAGCCCCGGGACAGGGTCTGCAGCATTTT

size: -
J: TRBJ2-3
V: TRBV5-1
D: TRBD2
CDR3: CASSTGGGGPDTQYF
DNA: TGCGCCAGCAGCACTGGCGGGGGGGGCCCGGATACGCAGTATTTT

size: -
J: TRBJ1-3
V: TRBV9
D: -
CDR3: CASGVDISGNTIYF
DNA: TGTGCCAGCGGGGTGGACATCTCTGGAAACACCATATATTTT

size: -
J: TRBJ1-1
V: TRBV5-4
D: TRBD1
CDR3: CASSFRTGDTMSEAFF
DNA: TGTGCCAGCAGCTTCCGGACAGGCGACACGATGTCTGAAGCTTTCTTT

size: -
J: TRBJ1-1
V: TRBV2
D: -
CDR3: CASMREGYTEAFF
DNA: TGTGCCAGCATGCGGGAGGGGTACACTGAAGCTTTCTTT

size: few
J: TRBJ1-1
V: TRBV5-1
D: -
CDR3: CASSPGDGNTEAFF
DNA: TGCGCCAGCAGCCCGGGGGACGGAAACACTGAAGCTTTCTTT

size: -
J: TRBJ1-2
V: TRBV19
D: TRBD1
CDR3: CASGQGVGYTF
DNA: TGTGCCAGTGGACAGGGGGTTGGCTACACCTTC

size: -
J: TRBJ2-1
V: TRBV6-5
D: -
CDR3: CASSYDSPSYNEQFF
DNA: TGTGCCAGCAGTTACGACAGCCCCTCCTACAATGAGCAGTTCTTC

size: once
J: TRBJ1-2
V: TRBV29-1
D: -
CDR3: CSVERGYGYTF
DNA: TGCAGCGTTGAAAGGGGGTATGGCTACACCTTC

size: -
J: TRBJ2-1
V: TRBV7-9
D: -
CDR3: CASSLRSGDGYNEQFF
DNA: TGTGCCAGCAGCTTAAGATCCGGAGACGGCTACAATGAGCAGTTCTTC

size: few
J: TRBJ1-2
V: TRBV6-1
D: -
CDR3: CASSEVGQWNYGYTF
DNA: TGTGCCAGCAGTGAAGTTGGACAGTGGAACTATGGCTACACCTTC

size: -
J: TRBJ1-3
V: TRBV7-6
D: -
CDR3: CASSLNSGGFSGNTIYF
DNA: TGTGCCAGCAGCTTAAACTCCGGGGGGTTCTCTGGAAACACCATATATTTT

size: once
J: TRBJ2-5
V: TRBV9
D: -
CDR3: CASSSGGKKTQYF
DNA: TGTGCCAGCAGCAGTGGGGGGAAAAAGACCCAGTACTTC

size: once
J: TRBJ1-2
V: TRBV23-1
D: -
CDR3: CASRVHLNYGYTF
DNA: TGCGCCAGCAGAGTACACCTTAACTATGGCTACACCTTC